The source of this T cell receptor beta chain is a study of blood T cell repertoires in COVID-19. About the study: Samples taken during acute and convalescent COVID-19 were collected in the United States, Italy and Spain. T cells, B-cell-depleted T cells, or PBMCs supplied cDNA or gDNA.

Original processing notes: Amplification with reference gene primers provided the estimates of nucleated cell counts. Assay used: immunoSEQ multiplex PCR; TCRdb lists only in-frame clones, some missing. The V and J calls and clone size come from that table; D and trimming were worked out from the DNA. The data hold 25,000 to 35,000 clones, with around 90% observed a single time. Per the germline V gene, CDR1 is LNHDA and CDR2 is SQIVND (reference sequence). The CDR3 totals 18 residues. The V segment lost 5 bases and the J segment 2 bases; nucleotides outside the gene matches: 14. The clonotype originates from a man aged 50 to 60 with active COVID-19. This chain links TRBV19 with TRBJ2-2; 7 nucleotides match TRBD1. Specimen: peripheral blood. In nucleotides, the CDR3 is TGTGCCAGTAGTGTCACCCCGAGACAGGGCCCTAACACCGGGGAGCTGTTTTTT. This encodes CASSVTPRQGPNTGELFF.